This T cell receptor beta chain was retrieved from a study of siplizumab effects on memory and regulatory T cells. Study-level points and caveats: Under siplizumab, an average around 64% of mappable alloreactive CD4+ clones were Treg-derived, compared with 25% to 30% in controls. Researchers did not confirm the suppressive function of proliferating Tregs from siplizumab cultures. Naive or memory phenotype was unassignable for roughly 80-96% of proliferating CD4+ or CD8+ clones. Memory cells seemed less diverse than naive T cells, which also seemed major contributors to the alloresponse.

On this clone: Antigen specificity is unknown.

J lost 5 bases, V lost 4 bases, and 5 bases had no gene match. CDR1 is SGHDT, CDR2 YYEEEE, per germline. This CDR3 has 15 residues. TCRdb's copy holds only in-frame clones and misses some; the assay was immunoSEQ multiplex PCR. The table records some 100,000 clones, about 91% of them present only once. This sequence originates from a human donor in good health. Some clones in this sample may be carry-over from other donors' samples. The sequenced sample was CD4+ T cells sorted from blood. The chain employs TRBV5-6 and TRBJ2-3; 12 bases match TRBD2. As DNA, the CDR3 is TGTGCCAGCAGCCGGACTAGCGGGACTGGAGATACGCAGTATTTT. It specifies CASSRTSGTGDTQYF.